Listed here are 7 T cell receptor beta chains from one sample, sequenced in a study of control samples from healthy donors and cancer patients. Some clones are missing from TCRdb's copy, which holds only in-frame ones; the method was immunoSEQ multiplex PCR. This table has tens of thousands of clones, about 89% appearing once. Sequencing was carried out using blood. These TCRs come from a man in his fifties in good health.

The sample holds one count of this clone. The V call is TRBV4-3, the J call TRBJ2-3; 8 positions agree with TRBD2. The V gene's germline CDR1 is LGHNA and CDR2 YSLEER. This CDR3 is built from 17 residues. V shed 1 base and J 3 bases; nucleotides not matched to a gene: 9. CDR3 sequence (DNA): TGCGCCAGCAGCCAAGGGGTCGGGAGGGCCAGTACAGATACGCAGTATTTT. Translating it yields CASSQGVGRASTDTQYF.

The V and J genes are TRBV19 and TRBJ2-3; a possible D gene is TRBD2 (5 bases). V dropped 7 bases and J dropped 3 bases, with 14 bases sitting between them. The CDR3 runs to 14 residues. Germline V lookup: CDR1 LNHDA, CDR2 SQIVND (reference sequence). The CDR3 reads CASNLRGPTDTQYF. The CDR3 DNA reads TGTGCCAGTAATTTAAGAGGGCCTACAGATACGCAGTATTTT.

The chain employs TRBV5-1 and TRBJ2-3; 14 bases map to TRBD2. The junction had 6 bases not matched to a gene; V was cut back by 4 bases and J by 2 bases. Germline CDR1 SGHRS, CDR2 YFSETQ. The CDR3 consists of 17 residues. CDR3 residues: CASSRLAGGGLTDTQYF. The CDR3 DNA follows: TGCGCCAGCAGCCGACTAGCGGGAGGGGGTCTCACAGATACGCAGTATTTT.

The chain couples TRBV11-3 to TRBJ2-7; D is uncertain. CDR1 and CDR2 from the germline V gene are SGHNT and YENEEA. Trimming shortened V by 6 bases and J by 1 base, and 22 bases separated the two germline ends. The CDR3 has 17 amino acids. In DNA form, the CDR3 reads TGTGCCAGCAGTCAATTTCCGAGAATAGGAAGGTCCTACGAGCAGTACGTC. It encodes CASSQFPRIGRSYEQYV.

This chain uses TRBV27 with TRBJ1-5; the D gene is possibly TRBD1 (5 bases). Trimming shortened V by 6 bases and J by 1 base, and 13 bases separated the two germline ends. CDR1 MNHEY and CDR2 SMNVEV come from the germline V gene (reference sequence). The CDR3 contains 15 residues. CDR3 sequence reads: CASSLTANSNQPQHF. The CDR3 nucleotides read TGTGCCAGCAGCCTGACAGCAAACAGCAATCAGCCCCAGCATTTT.

This chain links TRBV5-1 with TRBJ2-2, with TRBD1 matching 7 bases. CDR3 length: 16 residues. Losses at the gene ends were 0 bases for V and 5 bases for J; bases not matched to a gene: 7. Looked up from germline, CDR1 is SGHRS and CDR2 is YFSETQ. CDR3 nucleotides: TGCGCCAGCAGCTTGGTTTTACAGGGGAATACCGGGGAGCTGTTTTTT. It translates to CASSLVLQGNTGELFF.

The V gene is TRBV15, the J gene TRBJ1-2, with 7 positions matching TRBD1. The CDR3 contains 14 residues. Germline CDR1 is LNHNV and CDR2 is YYDKDF (reference sequence). V shed 5 bases, J shed 8 bases, and the junction held 11 bases outside the gene matches. CDR3 sequence: CATSPYEGGRGYTF. The CDR3 nucleotides are TGTGCCACCAGCCCGTACGAAGGGGGCAGGGGCTACACCTTC.